The 16 T cell receptor beta chains below were found in one sample sequenced in a study of blood T cell repertoires in COVID-19. Generated by immunoSEQ multiplex PCR, the TCRdb table keeps only in-frame clones and is missing some. The table includes about 270,000 clones, roughly 86% detected once. Sequenced input: peripheral blood. The receptors originated from a man in his forties or fifties with active or convalescent COVID-19.

The DNA of the CDR3 is TGCGCCAGCAGTCAAATCCTGACAGGGGCCCTAAGCAATCAGCCCCAGCATTTT. Its translation: CASSQILTGALSNQPQHF. The genes are TRBV23-1 and TRBJ1-5, with TRBD1 identical over 8 bases. TRBV23-1 is identified as an open reading frame with a role that is uncertain. This CDR3 is built from 18 residues. The V gene end was trimmed by 2 bases and the J gene end by 1 base; junction bases not matched to a gene: 10.

The chain has TRBV7-9 and TRBJ2-7; 8 bases fit TRBD1. The CDR3 runs 15 residues. The J segment lost 2 bases and the V segment lost 5 bases, leaving 8 bases of the junction unmatched. CDR1 is SEHNR and CDR2 is FQNEAQ in the germline V gene (reference sequence). The CDR3: CASSMMDRAPYEQYF. The DNA of the CDR3 is TGTGCCAGCAGCATGATGGACAGGGCCCCCTACGAGCAGTACTTC.

This clone was seen a single time. This chain uses TRBV19 with TRBJ2-1, with D possibly matching TRBD2 (6 bases). The CDR3 consists of 16 residues. Trimming shortened V by 1 base and J by 6 bases, and 16 bases separated the two germline ends. CDR1 is LNHDA and CDR2 is SQIVND in the germline V gene (reference sequence). The CDR3 DNA sequence: TGTGCCAGTAGTATAGGAGGGTCGGAGGGCGTCAATGAGCAGTTCTTC. Translated: CASSIGGSEGVNEQFF.

This chain links TRBV5-4 with TRBJ1-1, with TRBD1 matching 11 bases. The junction had 10 bases not matched to a gene; V was cut back by 0 bases and J by 6 bases. This CDR3 region has 17 residues. CDR1 is SGHNT, CDR2 YYREEE, per germline (reference sequence). The CDR3: CASSLGGQGALFAEAFF. The CDR3 DNA reads as TGTGCCAGCAGCTTGGGCGGACAGGGGGCGCTTTTCGCTGAAGCTTTCTTT.

This clone was seen only once. The chain couples TRBV30 to TRBJ2-3; D possibly corresponds to TRBD2 (6 bases). Deletions cut 0 bases from V and 1 base from J, with 11 bases between. Per the germline V gene, CDR1 is GTSNPN and CDR2 is SVGIG (reference sequence). The CDR3 sequence is 15 residues long. The CDR3 nucleotides are TGTGCCTGGAGTGTTTTAGCGGCGGGCACAGATACGCAGTATTTT. Its translation: CAWSVLAAGTDTQYF.

With respect to this clone: One end of the junction varies from germline; a read error may be responsible. The chain uses TRBV3-1 (or the pseudogene TRBV3-2) and TRBJ2-1; unclear D gene. This CDR3 region has 14 residues. In germline, CDR1 is LGHDT, CDR2 YNNKEL (reference sequence). CDR3 nucleotide sequence: TGTGCCAGCAGTCAAACTGTCTCCGACAATGAGCAGTTCTTC. This encodes CASSQTVSDNEQFF.

The chain joins TRBV4-2 to TRBJ2-2; TRBD2 aligns across 13 bases. The trim removed 8 bases at V and 4 bases at J, leaving 4 bases unmatched. CDR1 and CDR2 (germline): LGHNA, YNFKEQ. The CDR3 length is 15 residues. The CDR3 DNA is TGTGCCAGCGGGGGACTAGCGGGACCCACCGGGGAGCTGTTTTTT. This encodes CASGGLAGPTGELFF.

V usage is TRBV7-2 and J usage is TRBJ1-2, with TRBD1 matching 8 bases. With V trimmed by 5 bases and J by 2 bases, 10 bases remained unmatched. This CDR3 is built from 16 residues. Germline assignment: CDR1 SGHTA and CDR2 FQGNSA. The CDR3 loop is CASSPGTGGRNYGYTF. DNA for the CDR3: TGTGCCAGCAGCCCCGGGACAGGTGGACGAAACTATGGCTACACCTTC. Full variable domain (outside the CDR3, taken from reference TRBV7-2 and TRBJ1-2): GAGVSQSPSNKVTEKGKDVELRCDPISGHTALYWYRQSLGQGLEFLIYFQGNSAPDKSGLPSDRFSAERTGGSVSTLTIQRTQQEDSAVYLCASSPGTGGRNYGYTFGSGTRLTVV.

This chain uses TRBV30 with TRBJ1-2; 9 bases line up with TRBD1. Germline CDR1 is GTSNPN and CDR2 is SVGIG (reference sequence). The CDR3 totals 11 residues. The ends lost 4 bases at V and 7 bases at J; junction bases unmatched: 1. This CDR3 reads CAWNRGLGYTF. CDR3 nucleotides: TGTGCCTGGAACAGGGGGCTTGGCTACACCTTC.

This clone was seen just once. V and J are TRBV30 and TRBJ1-1; TRBD1 agrees at 10 bases. J lost 0 bases, V lost 0 bases, and 13 bases had no gene match. Germline-derived CDR1 and CDR2 are GTSNPN and SVGIG (reference sequence). There are 19 residues in the CDR3. CDR3 nucleotides: TGTGCCTGGAGTGTACTCCCCCGGGACAGGGGATACATGAACACTGAAGCTTTCTTT. Its protein is CAWSVLPRDRGYMNTEAFF.

The V gene is TRBV5-4, the J gene TRBJ2-2; D gene unclear. Germline lookup yields CDR1 SGHNT and CDR2 YYREEE (reference sequence). The length of the CDR3 is 15 residues. V lost 1 base, J lost 4 bases, and 11 bases lay in between. For the CDR3, the DNA is TGTGCCAGCAGCTTGCAAGCGCCGAGCACCGGGGAGCTGTTTTTT. Its translation is CASSLQAPSTGELFF.

This clone was counted once. V is TRBV5-6 and J is TRBJ2-1; D is unresolved. Germline values: CDR1 SGHDT, CDR2 YYEEEE. V lost 0 bases and J 4 bases, leaving 14 bases between the germline ends. The CDR3 is made up of 16 amino acids. CDR3 coding DNA: TGTGCCAGCAGCTTGGCCCTACAGAGCACATACAATGAGCAGTTCTTC. Encoded protein: CASSLALQSTYNEQFF.

This clone was seen only a few times. This rearrangement joins TRBV5-1 to TRBJ2-5; D perhaps matches TRBD2 (5 bases). The germline V and J ends were trimmed by 4 bases and 2 bases, with 12 bases remaining between them. The germline CDR1 and CDR2 sequences are SGHRS and YFSETQ. The CDR3 consists of 14 residues. This chain's CDR3 is CASSIGRGQETQYF. The CDR3 DNA is TGCGCCAGCAGCATTGGACGGGGACAAGAGACCCAGTACTTC.

The chain carries TRBV5-6 and TRBJ2-7, with 7 bases matching TRBD2. The V gene's germline CDR1 is SGHDT and CDR2 YYEEEE. Trimming took 4 bases from V and 3 from J; bases not matched to a gene: 4. CDR3 length equals 13 residues. The CDR3 coding sequence is TGTGCCAGCAGCCGCGGCGGGAGCTACGAGCAGTACTTC. It codes for CASSRGGSYEQYF. The full variable domain, rest sourced from reference TRBV5-6 and TRBJ2-7, is DAGVTQSPTHLIKTRGQQVTLRCSPKSGHDTVSWYQQALGQGPQFIFQYYEEEERQRGNFPDRFSGHQFPNYSSELNVNALLLGDSALYLCASSRGGSYEQYFGPGTRLTVT.

The V and J genes are TRBV23-1 and TRBJ1-1; D ambiguous. TRBV23-1 is an ORF for which the function is uncertain. The CDR3 has 11 residues. V lost 2 bases, J lost 11 bases, and 9 bases lay in between. In nucleotides, the CDR3 is TGCGCCAGCAGTCAAGAGGAAACGGCTTTCTTT. Translated: CASSQEETAFF.

The chain combines TRBV7-2 with TRBJ2-5; 7 nucleotides line up with TRBD2. Germline V lookup: CDR1 SGHTA, CDR2 FQGNSA. This CDR3 has 17 amino acids. The V and J ends lost 0 bases and 4 bases, in that order; junction bases with no gene match: 11. DNA of the CDR3: TGTGCCAGCAGCTTAGCGCGTATCCGGACTAGACCAGAGACCCAGTACTTC. The encoded protein is CASSLARIRTRPETQYF. Based on the CDR3 plus reference TRBV7-2 and TRBJ2-5, the full variable domain is GAGVSQSPSNKVTEKGKDVELRCDPISGHTALYWYRQSLGQGLEFLIYFQGNSAPDKSGLPSDRFSAERTGGSVSTLTIQRTQQEDSAVYLCASSLARIRTRPETQYFGPGTRLLVL.